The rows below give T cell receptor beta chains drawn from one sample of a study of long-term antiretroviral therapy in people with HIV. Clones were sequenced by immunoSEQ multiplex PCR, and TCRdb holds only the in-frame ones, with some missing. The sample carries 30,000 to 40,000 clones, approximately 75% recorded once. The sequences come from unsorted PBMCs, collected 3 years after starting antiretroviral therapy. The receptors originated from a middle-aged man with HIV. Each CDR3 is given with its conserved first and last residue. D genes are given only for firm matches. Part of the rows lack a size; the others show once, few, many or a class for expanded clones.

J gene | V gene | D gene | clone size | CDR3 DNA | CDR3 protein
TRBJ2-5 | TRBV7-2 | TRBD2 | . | TGTGCCAGCAGCTCCAGATTTAGCGGGAACCAAGAGACCCAGTACTTC | CASSSRFSGNQETQYF
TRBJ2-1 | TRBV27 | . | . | TGTGCCAGCAGTTCCTGGACTACTCCCAATGAGCAGTTCTTC | CASSSWTTPNEQFF
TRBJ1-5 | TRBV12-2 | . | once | TGTGCAAGTCGCTTAACTGACAGGGGGCGGAATCAGCCCCAGCATTTT | CASRLTDRGRNQPQHF
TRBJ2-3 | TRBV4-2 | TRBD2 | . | TGTGCCAGCAGCCCTAGACTAGCGGGGGGTACAAGCACAGATACGCAGTATTTT | CASSPRLAGGTSTDTQYF
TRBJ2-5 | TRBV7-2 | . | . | TGTGCCAGCAGTTTATTCCAAGAGACCCAGTACTTC | CASSLFQETQYF
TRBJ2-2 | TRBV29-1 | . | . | TGCAGCGCTGGCGCTCCCAACACCGGGGAGCTGTTTTTT | CSAGAPNTGELFF
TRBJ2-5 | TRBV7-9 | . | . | TGTGCCAGCAGCTCACTAGTTAGGGACTTGCAAGAGACCCAGTACTTC | CASSSLVRDLQETQYF
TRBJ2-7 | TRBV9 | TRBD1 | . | TGTGCCAGCAGCGGGGGGACAGGGGCCTCCGAGCAGTACTTC | CASSGGTGASEQYF
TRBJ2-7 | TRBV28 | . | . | TGTGCCAGCAGTTTAGCGGGACAGCTATACGAGCAGTACTTC | CASSLAGQLYEQYF
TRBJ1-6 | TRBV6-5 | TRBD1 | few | TGTGCCAGCAGTTACTCGTTCGGGACAGGGCAATCACCCCTCCACTTT | CASSYSFGTGQSPLHF
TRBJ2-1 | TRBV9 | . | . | TGTGCCAGCAGCGCCAACCGAGGTTACAATGAGCAGTTCTTC | CASSANRGYNEQFF
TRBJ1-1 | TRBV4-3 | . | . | TGCGCCAGCAGCCAAGGGGGAGGCAGCATAAACACTGAAGCTTTCTTT | CASSQGGGSINTEAFF
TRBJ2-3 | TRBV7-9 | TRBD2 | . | TGTGCCAGCAGACCTCGGGGGGGGGCCGCCACAGATACGCAGTATTTT | CASRPRGGAATDTQYF
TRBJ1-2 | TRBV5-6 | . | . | TGTGCCAGCAGCTTGGCGTATGGGAGGGACGACCACTTC | CASSLAYGRDDHF
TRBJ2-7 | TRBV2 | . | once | TGTGCCAGCAGTGAAGAACAGCTGATTTCCTACGAGCAGTACTTC | CASSEEQLISYEQYF
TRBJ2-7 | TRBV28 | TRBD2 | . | TGTGCCAGCAGTGTGCCGGGGACTAGCTCGCACGAGCAGTACTTC | CASSVPGTSSHEQYF
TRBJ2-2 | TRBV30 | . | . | TGTGCCGCCTTGTTGGGCGGGGCCAGGGCCGGGGAGCTGTTTTTT | CAALLGGARAGELFF
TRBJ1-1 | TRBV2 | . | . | TGTGCCAGCAGGAACACAGGGCGGACTGAAGCTTTCTTT | CASRNTGRTEAFF
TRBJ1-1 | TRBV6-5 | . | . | TGTGCCAGCAGTACACACCGAGGTTCGACTGAAGCTTTCTTT | CASSTHRGSTEAFF
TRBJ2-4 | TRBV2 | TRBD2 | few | TGTGCCAGCAGCGGGGGGGGCGGCATTCAGTACTTC | CASSGGGGIQYF
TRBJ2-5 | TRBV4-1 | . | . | TGCGCCAGCAGCCAAGGATCGACAGTCCGAGAGACCCAGTACTTC | CASSQGSTVRETQYF
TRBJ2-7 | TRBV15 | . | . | TGTGCCACCAGACAGGGGAGGAACAACGAGCAGTACTTC | CATRQGRNNEQYF
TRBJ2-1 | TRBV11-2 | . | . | TGTGCCAGCAGCCCCTCAGGGAACCGGAATGAGCAGTTCTTC | CASSPSGNRNEQFF
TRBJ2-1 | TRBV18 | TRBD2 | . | TGTGCCAGCTCACCCCGGACTAGCGGGTACAATGAGCAGTTCTTC | CASSPRTSGYNEQFF
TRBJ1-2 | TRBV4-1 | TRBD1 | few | TGCGCCAGCAGCCAAGACTCTAGGGGGCTTGGCTACACCTTC | CASSQDSRGLGYTF
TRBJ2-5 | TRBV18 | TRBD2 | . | TGTGCCAGCTCACCGCCGGGTAGCGGGGGCGAGACCCAGTACTTC | CASSPPGSGGETQYF
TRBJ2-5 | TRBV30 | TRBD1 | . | TGTGCCTGGACCCCATGGACAGGGACAGAGACCCAGTACTTC | CAWTPWTGTETQYF
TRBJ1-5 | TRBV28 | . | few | TGTGCCAGCACCCCCCAAGTTGGTAAACAGCCCCAGCATTTT | CASTPQVGKQPQHF
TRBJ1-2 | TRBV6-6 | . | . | TGTGCCAGCAGCCCACCGTCCGGTAACTATGGCTACACCTTC | CASSPPSGNYGYTF
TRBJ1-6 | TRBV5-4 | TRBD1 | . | TGTGCCAGCAGCGCACCGGGACAGGGATATTCACCCCTCCACTTT | CASSAPGQGYSPLHF
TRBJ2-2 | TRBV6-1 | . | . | TGTGCCAGCCGAACTTTCGGAGGAACCGGGGAGCTGTTTTTT | CASRTFGGTGELFF
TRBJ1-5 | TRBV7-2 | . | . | TGTGCCAGCAGTCCGGAGGACGGGGGCAATCAGCCCCAGCATTTT | CASSPEDGGNQPQHF
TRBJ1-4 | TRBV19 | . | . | TGTGCCAGTAGTATGGTCCTAAACGAAAAACTGTTTTTT | CASSMVLNEKLFF